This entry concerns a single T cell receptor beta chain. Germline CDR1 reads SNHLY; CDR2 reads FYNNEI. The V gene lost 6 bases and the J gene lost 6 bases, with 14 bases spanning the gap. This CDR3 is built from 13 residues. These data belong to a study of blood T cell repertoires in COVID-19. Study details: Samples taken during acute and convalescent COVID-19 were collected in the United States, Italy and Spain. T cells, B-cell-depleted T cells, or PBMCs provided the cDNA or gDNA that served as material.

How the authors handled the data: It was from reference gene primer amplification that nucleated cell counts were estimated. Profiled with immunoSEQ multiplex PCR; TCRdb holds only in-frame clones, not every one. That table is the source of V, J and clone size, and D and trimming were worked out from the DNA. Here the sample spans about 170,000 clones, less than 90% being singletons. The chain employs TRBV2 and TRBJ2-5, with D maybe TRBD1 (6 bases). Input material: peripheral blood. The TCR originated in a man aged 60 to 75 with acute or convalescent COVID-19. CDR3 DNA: TGTGCCAGCAGCCCCGTTCAGGGGAAGACCCAGTACTTC. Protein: CASSPVQGKTQYF. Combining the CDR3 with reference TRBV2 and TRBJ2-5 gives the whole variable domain EPEVTQTPSHQVTQMGQEVILRCVPISNHLYFYWYRQILGQKVEFLVSFYNNEISEKSEIFDDQFSVERPDGSNFTLKIRSTKLEDSAMYFCASSPVQGKTQYFGPGTRLLVL.